The source of this TCR beta chain is a study of cytomegalovirus exposure and HLA in healthy donors. Study findings and constraints: A later analysis linked a missense DCLRE1C variant to TCR beta V- and J-gene trimming. Most observed TCR sequences were rare, whereas some public TCRs were detected in many donors.

This clone was counted a few times. What it binds is unknown. PCR involved 60 Vbeta and 13 Jbeta primers. Repertoires were generated with immunoSEQ multiplex PCR, while TCRdb's copy carries only in-frame clones and drops some. The sample has about 95,000 clones, 78% seen once. Per the germline V gene, CDR1 is SGDLS and CDR2 is YYNGEE. This CDR3 has 14 residues. Trimming pared 0 bases from V and 2 bases from J, leaving 8 bases between. The origin of this receptor is a woman aged 35 to 49 in good health and CMV-seropositive. The V call is TRBV9, the J call TRBJ2-5, with TRBD2 as a possible D gene (5 bases). The specimen sequenced was PBMCs. The CDR3: CASSVGTGQETQYF. The CDR3 region has the DNA TGTGCCAGCAGCGTAGGGACTGGTCAAGAGACCCAGTACTTC.